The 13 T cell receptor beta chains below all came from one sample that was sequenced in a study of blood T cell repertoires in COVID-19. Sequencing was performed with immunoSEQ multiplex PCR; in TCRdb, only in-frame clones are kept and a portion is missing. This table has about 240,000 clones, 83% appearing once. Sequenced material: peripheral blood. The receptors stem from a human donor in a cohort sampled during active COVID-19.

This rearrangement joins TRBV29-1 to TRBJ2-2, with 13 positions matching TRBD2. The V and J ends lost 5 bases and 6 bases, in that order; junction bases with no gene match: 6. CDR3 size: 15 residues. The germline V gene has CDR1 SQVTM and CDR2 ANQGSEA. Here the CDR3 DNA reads TGCAGCGTTCGGACTAGCGGGAGATCCGCCGGGGAGCTGTTTTTT. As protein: CSVRTSGRSAGELFF.

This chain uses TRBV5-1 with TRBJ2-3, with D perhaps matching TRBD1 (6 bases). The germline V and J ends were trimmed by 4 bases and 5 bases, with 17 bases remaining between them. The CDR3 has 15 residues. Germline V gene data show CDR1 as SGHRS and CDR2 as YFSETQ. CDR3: CASSQTGSVEDTQYF. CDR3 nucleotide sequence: TGCGCCAGCAGCCAAACAGGGTCCGTGGAAGATACGCAGTATTTT. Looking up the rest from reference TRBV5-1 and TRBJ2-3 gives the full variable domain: KAGVTQTPRYLIKTRGQQVTLSCSPISGHRSVSWYQQTPGQGLQFLFEYFSETQRNKGNFPGRFSGRQFSNSRSEMNVSTLELGDSALYLCASSQTGSVEDTQYFGPGTRLTVL.

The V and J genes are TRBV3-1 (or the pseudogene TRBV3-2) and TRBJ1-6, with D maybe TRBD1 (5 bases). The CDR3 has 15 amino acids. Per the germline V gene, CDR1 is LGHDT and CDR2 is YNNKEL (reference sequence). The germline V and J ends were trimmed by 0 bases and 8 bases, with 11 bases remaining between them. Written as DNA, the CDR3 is TGTGCCAGCAGCCAAGAGATTAGGGGTTATTCACCCCTCCACTTT. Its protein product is CASSQEIRGYSPLHF.

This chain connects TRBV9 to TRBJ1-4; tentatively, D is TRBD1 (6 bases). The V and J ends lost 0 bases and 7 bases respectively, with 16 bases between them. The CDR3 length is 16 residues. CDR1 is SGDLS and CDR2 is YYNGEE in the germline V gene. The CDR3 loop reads CASSVGAQGQIEKLFF. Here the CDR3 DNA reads TGTGCCAGCAGCGTAGGGGCGCAGGGACAAATTGAAAAACTGTTTTTT.

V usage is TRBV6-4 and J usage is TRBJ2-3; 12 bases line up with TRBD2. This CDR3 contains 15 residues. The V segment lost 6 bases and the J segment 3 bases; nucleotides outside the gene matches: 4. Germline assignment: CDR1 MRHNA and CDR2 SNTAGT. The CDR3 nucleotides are TGTGCCAGCAGGATGACTAGCGGGGGAACAGATACGCAGTATTTT. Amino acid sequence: CASRMTSGGTDTQYF.

The CDR3 DNA follows: TGTGCCAGCAGCACGGGACAGGGTTCTGGAAACACCATATATTTT. This gives the protein CASSTGQGSGNTIYF. The chain recombines TRBV5-4 with TRBJ1-3; 9 positions agree with TRBD1. Germline CDR1 and CDR2: SGHNT and YYREEE (reference sequence). The V segment lost 4 bases and the J segment 1 base; nucleotides outside the gene matches: 3. The CDR3 has 15 residues.

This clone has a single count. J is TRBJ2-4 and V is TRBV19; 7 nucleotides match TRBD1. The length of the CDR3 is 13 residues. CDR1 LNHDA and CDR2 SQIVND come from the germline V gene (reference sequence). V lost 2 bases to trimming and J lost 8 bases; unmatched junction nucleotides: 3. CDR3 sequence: CASSIRGLDIQYF. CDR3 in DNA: TGTGCCAGTAGTATAAGGGGGCTTGACATTCAGTACTTC.

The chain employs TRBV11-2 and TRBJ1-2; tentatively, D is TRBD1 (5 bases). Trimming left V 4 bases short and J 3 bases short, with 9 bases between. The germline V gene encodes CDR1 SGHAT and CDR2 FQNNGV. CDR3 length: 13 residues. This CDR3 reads CASSSRVDYGYTF. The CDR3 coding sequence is TGTGCCAGCAGCTCCAGGGTGGACTATGGCTACACCTTC. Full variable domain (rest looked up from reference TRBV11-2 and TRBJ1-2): EAGVAQSPRYKIIEKRQSVAFWCNPISGHATLYWYQQILGQGPKLLIQFQNNGVVDDSQLPKDRFSAERLKGVDSTLKIQPAKLEDSAVYLCASSSRVDYGYTFGSGTRLTVV.

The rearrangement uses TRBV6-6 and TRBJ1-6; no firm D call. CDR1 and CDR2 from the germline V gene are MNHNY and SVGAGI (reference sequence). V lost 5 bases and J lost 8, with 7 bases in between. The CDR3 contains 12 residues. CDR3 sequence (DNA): TGTGCCAGCAGTGGGCCGGATTCACCCCTCCACTTT. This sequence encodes CASSGPDSPLHF.

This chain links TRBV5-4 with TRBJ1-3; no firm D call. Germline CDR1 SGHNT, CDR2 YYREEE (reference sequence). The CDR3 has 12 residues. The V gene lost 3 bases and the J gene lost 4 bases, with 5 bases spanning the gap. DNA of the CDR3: TGTGCCAGCAGCTCGCAGGGAAACACCATATATTTT. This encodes CASSSQGNTIYF.

For the CDR3, the DNA is TGCGCCAGCAGCTTGAGCGGGGGCTCCTACGAGCAGTACTTC. Protein sequence: CASSLSGGSYEQYF. J is TRBJ2-7 and V is TRBV5-1; TRBD2 aligns across 8 bases. The CDR3 consists of 14 residues. Germline V lookup: CDR1 SGHRS, CDR2 YFSETQ. The J segment lost 0 bases and the V segment lost 1 base, leaving 0 bases of the junction unmatched.

The CDR3 nucleotides read TGTGCCAGCAGCTGGACTAGCGGGGAACCCTACGAGCAGTACTTC. Translated, it gives CASSWTSGEPYEQYF. The chain has TRBV14 and TRBJ2-7, with TRBD2 identical over 12 bases. This CDR3 has 15 residues. Germline V CDR1 and CDR2: SGHDN, FVKESK. Losses at the gene ends were 5 bases for V and 2 bases for J; bases not matched to a gene: 4.

The DNA of the CDR3 is TGTGCCAGCAGTTTAAAAGTGCGACAGGGGGGGACCCAGTACTTC. The encoded protein is CASSLKVRQGGTQYF. The V and J genes are TRBV28 and TRBJ2-5; TRBD1 matches 9 bases. Germline V gene sequence: CDR1 MDHEN, CDR2 SYDVKM. The V gene end was trimmed by 2 bases and the J gene end by 7 bases; junction bases not matched to a gene: 8. The CDR3 length is 15 residues.